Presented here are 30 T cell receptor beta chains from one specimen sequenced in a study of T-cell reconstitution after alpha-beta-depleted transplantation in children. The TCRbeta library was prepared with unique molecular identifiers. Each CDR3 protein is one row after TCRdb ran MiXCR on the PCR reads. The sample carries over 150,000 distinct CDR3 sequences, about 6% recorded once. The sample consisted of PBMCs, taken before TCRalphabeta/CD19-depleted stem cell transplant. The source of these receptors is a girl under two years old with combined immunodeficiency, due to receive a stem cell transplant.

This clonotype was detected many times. The CDR3 loop is CSALSASYEQYF. CDR3 nucleotides: TGCAGCGCCCTTAGCGCGTCCTACGAGCAGTACTTC. The chain carries TRBV29-1 and TRBJ2-7; perhaps TRBD2 as D (5 bases). Per the germline V gene, CDR1 is SQVTM and CDR2 is ANQGSEA. The CDR3 consists of 12 residues. V dropped 7 bases and J dropped 1 base, with 11 bases sitting between them.

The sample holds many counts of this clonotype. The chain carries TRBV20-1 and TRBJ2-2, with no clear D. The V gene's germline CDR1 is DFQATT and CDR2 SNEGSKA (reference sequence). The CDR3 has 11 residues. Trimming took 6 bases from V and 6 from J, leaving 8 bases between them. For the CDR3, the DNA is TGCAGTGCGGGGTGGGCCGGGGAGCTGTTTTTT. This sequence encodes CSAGWAGELFF.

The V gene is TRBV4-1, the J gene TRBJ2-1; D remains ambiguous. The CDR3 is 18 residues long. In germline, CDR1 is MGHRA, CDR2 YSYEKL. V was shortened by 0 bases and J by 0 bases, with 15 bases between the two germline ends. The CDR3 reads CASSQEPRTSNSYNEQFF. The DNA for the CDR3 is TGCGCCAGCAGCCAAGAACCCCGGACCAGCAACTCCTACAATGAGCAGTTCTTC.

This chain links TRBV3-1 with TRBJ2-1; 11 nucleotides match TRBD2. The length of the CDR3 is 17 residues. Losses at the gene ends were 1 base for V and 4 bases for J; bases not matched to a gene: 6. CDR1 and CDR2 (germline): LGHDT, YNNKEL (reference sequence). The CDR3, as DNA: TGTGCCAGCAGCCAAGTACTGCTAGCGGGGGGTTACAATGAGCAGTTCTTC. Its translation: CASSQVLLAGGYNEQFF.

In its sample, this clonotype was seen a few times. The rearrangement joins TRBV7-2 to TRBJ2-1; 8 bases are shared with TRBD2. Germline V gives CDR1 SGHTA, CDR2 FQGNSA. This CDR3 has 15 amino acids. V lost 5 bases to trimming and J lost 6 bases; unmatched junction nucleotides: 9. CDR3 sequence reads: CASSRTGGPSNEQFF. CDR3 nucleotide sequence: TGTGCCAGCAGCCGTACGGGAGGGCCCAGCAATGAGCAGTTCTTC.

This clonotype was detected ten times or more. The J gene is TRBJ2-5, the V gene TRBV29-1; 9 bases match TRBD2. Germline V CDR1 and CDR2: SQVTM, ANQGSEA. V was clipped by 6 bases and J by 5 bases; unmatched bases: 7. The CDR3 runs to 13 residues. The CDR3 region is CSVNSGSWETQYF. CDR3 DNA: TGCAGCGTAAATAGCGGGAGCTGGGAGACCCAGTACTTC.

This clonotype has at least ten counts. CDR3 in DNA: TGTGCCAGTAGTATAGTAACAGGGGGCATGACTGAAGCTTTCTTT. Translated, it gives CASSIVTGGMTEAFF. V gene TRBV19 combines with J gene TRBJ1-1; 9 bases map to TRBD1. Trimming removed 1 base from V and 5 bases from J; junction bases left unmatched: 5. There are 15 residues in the CDR3. CDR1 and CDR2 (germline): LNHDA, SQIVND (reference sequence).

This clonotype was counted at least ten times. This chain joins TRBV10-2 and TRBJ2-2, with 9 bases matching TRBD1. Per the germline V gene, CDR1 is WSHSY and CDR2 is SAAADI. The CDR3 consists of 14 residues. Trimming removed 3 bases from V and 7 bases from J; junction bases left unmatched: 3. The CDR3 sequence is CASSETGGHGELFF. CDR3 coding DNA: TGCGCCAGCAGTGAAACAGGGGGCCACGGGGAGCTGTTTTTT.

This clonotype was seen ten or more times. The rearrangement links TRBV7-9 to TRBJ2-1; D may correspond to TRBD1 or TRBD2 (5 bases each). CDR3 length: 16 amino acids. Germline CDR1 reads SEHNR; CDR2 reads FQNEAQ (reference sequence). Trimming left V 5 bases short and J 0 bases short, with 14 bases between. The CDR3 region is CASSPRDGRSYNEQFF. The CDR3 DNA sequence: TGTGCCAGCAGCCCCAGGGACGGGCGCTCCTACAATGAGCAGTTCTTC.

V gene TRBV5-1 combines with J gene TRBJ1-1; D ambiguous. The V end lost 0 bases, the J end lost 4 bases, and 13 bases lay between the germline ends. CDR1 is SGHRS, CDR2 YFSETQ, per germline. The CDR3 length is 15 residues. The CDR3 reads CASSLAGGPSTEAFF. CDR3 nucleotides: TGCGCCAGCAGCTTGGCGGGTGGTCCGAGCACTGAAGCTTTCTTT.

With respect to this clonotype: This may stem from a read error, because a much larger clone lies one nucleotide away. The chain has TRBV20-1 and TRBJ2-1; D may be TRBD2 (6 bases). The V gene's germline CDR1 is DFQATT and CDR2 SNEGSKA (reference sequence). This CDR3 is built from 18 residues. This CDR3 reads CCARGPFGGAGGYNEQFF. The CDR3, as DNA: TGCTGTGCTAGAGGTCCATTTGGCGGGGCCGGGGGCTACAATGAGCAGTTCTTC.

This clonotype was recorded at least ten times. The CDR3 is CAISEYGYGRTEAFF. The CDR3 DNA follows: TGTGCCATCAGTGAGTACGGGTACGGTAGAACTGAAGCTTTCTTT. V gene TRBV10-3 combines with J gene TRBJ1-1; D unresolved. Trimming removed 1 base at V and 5 bases at J, with 14 bases between. CDR3 size: 15 residues. Germline V CDR1 and CDR2: ENHRY, SYGVKD.

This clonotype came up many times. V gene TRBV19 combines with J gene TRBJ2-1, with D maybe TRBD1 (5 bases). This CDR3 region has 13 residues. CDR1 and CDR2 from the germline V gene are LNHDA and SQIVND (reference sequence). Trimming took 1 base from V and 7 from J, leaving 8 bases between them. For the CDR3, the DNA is TGTGCCAGTAGTATAGCAGGGTGGAATGAGCAGTTCTTC. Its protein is CASSIAGWNEQFF.

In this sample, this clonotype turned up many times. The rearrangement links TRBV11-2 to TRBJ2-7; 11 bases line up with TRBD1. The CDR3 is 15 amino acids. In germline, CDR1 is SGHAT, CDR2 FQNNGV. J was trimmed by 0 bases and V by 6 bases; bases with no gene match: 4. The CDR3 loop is CASRYGQGASYEQYF. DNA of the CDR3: TGTGCCAGCAGGTATGGACAGGGGGCCTCCTACGAGCAGTACTTC.

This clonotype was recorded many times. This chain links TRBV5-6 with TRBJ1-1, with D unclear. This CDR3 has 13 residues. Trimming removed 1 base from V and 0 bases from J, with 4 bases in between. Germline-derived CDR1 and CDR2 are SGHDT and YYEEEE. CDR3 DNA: TGTGCCAGCAGCTTGTCCGTGAACACTGAAGCTTTCTTT. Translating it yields CASSLSVNTEAFF.

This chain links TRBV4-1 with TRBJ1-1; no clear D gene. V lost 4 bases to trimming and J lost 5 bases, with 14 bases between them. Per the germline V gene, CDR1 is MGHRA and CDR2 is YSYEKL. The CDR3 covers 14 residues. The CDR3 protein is CASSPPDTETEAFF. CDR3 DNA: TGCGCCAGCAGCCCACCAGACACCGAAACTGAAGCTTTCTTT.

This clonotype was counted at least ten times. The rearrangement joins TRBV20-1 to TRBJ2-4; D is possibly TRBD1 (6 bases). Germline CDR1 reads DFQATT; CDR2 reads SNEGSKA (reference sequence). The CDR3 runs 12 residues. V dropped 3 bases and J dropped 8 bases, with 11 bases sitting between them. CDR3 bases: TGCAGTGCTAGGGTCCAGGGGTACATTCAGTACTTC. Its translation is CSARVQGYIQYF.

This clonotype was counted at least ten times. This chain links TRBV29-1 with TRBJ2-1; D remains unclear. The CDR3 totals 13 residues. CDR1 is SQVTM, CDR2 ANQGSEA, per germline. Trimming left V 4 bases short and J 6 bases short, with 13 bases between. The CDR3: CSVAFIVGNEQFF. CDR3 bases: TGCAGCGTTGCGTTTATAGTAGGCAATGAGCAGTTCTTC.

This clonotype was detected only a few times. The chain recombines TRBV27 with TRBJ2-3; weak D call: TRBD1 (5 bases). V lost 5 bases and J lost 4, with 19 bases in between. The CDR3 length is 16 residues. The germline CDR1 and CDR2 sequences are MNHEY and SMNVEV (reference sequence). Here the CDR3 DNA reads TGTGCCAGCAGTACCCGACAGAGCCATCAGGCAGATACGCAGTATTTT. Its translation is CASSTRQSHQADTQYF.

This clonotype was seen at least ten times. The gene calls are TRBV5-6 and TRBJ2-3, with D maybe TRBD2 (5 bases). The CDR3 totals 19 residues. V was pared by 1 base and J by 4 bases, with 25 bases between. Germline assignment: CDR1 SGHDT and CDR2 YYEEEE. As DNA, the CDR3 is TGTGCCAGCAGCTTGTTTGGGATTAAGTATGGGGTGAGGGCAGATACGCAGTATTTT. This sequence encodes CASSLFGIKYGVRADTQYF.

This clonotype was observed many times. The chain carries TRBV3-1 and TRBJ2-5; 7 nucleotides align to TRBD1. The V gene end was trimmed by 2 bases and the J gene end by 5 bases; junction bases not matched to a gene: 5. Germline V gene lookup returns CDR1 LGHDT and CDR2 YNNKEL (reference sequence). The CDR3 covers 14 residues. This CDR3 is CASSQQTGSETQYF. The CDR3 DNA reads TGTGCCAGCAGCCAACAGACAGGGTCGGAGACCCAGTACTTC.

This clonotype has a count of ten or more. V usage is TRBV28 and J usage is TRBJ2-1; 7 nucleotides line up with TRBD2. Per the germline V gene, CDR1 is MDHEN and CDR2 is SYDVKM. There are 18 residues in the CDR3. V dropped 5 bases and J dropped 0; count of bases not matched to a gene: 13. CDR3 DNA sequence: TGTGCCAGCAGTGTAAGCGGGATCATCCCGAGCTCCTACAATGAGCAGTTCTTC. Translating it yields CASSVSGIIPSSYNEQFF.

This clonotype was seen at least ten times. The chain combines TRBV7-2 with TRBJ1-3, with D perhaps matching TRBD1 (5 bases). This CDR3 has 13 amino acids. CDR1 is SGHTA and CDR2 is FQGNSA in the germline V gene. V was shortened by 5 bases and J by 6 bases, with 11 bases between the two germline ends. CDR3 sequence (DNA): TGTGCCAGCAGCCGGGACCTTGCAAACACCATATATTTT. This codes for CASSRDLANTIYF.

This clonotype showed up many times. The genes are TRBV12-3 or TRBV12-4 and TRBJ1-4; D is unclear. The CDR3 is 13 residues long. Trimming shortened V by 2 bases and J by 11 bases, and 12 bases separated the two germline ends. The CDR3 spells CASSLRFSEKLFF. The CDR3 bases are TGTGCCAGCAGTTTAAGGTTTTCGGAGAAACTGTTTTTT.

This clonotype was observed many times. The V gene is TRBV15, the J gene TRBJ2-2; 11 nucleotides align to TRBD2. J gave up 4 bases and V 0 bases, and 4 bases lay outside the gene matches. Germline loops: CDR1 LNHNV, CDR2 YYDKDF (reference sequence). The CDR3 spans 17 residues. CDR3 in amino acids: CATSRDYGTSGTGELFF. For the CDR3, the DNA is TGTGCCACCAGCAGAGATTATGGGACTAGCGGCACCGGGGAGCTGTTTTTT.

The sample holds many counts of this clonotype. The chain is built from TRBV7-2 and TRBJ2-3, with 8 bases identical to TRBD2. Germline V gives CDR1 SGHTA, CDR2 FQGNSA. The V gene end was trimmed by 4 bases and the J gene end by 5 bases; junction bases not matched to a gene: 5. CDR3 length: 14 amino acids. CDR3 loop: CASSSGTRLDTQYF. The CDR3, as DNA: TGTGCCAGCAGCTCCGGGACTAGGCTAGATACGCAGTATTTT.

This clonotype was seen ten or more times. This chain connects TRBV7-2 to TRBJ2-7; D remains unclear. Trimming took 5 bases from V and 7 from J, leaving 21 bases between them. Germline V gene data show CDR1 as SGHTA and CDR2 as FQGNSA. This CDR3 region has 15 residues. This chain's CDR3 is CASSQKYGPLWEQYF. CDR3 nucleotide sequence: TGTGCCAGCAGCCAAAAATACGGGCCCTTGTGGGAGCAGTACTTC.

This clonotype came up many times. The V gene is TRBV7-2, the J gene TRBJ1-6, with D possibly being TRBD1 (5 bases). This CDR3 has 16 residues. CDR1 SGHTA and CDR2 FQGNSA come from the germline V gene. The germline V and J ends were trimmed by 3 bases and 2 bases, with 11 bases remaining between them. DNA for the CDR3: TGTGCCAGCAGCTTCGGCCAGGGTCCCTATAATTCACCCCTCCACTTT. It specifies CASSFGQGPYNSPLHF.

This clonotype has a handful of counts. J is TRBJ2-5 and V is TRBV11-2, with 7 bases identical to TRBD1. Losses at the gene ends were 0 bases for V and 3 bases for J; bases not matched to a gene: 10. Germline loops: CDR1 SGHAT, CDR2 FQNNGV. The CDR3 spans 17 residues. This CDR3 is CASSLEGTVFEEETQYF. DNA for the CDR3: TGTGCCAGCAGCTTAGAGGGGACAGTGTTTGAGGAAGAGACCCAGTACTTC.

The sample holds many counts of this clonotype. CDR3 amino acids: CASSVYLGTDTYEQYF. In DNA form, the CDR3 reads TGTGCCAGCAGCGTCTACCTCGGGACAGACACCTACGAGCAGTACTTC. The V and J genes are TRBV28 and TRBJ2-7, with 7 nucleotides matching TRBD1. Germline lookup yields CDR1 MDHEN and CDR2 SYDVKM. With V trimmed by 6 bases and J by 2 bases, 13 bases remained unmatched. The CDR3 is 16 residues long.